These T cell receptor beta chains were read from a single sample in a study of Ad26.COV2.S vaccination and SARS-CoV-2 variants. Produced via immunoSEQ multiplex PCR; TCRdb's table is partial and in-frame only. There are about 410,000 clones in the sample; around 93% occur only once, and under 2% lies in the top ten. Specimen: peripheral blood, collected in a trial of Ad26.COV2.S vaccine versus placebo. Every receptor here comes from a person aged 18-60 years who received the Ad26.COV2.S COVID-19 vaccine or a placebo. CDR3s include the opening cysteine and the closing phenylalanine or tryptophan. A D gene is named only where the DNA matches it firmly. Where a row states a size, it is once, few, many or the class of an expanded clone; other rows omit it.

v_gene	j_gene	abundance	d_gene	CDR3aa	CDR3nt
TRBV7-2	TRBJ1-1	-	TRBD1	CASSRQGAMNTEAFF	TGTGCCAGCAGCAGACAGGGGGCCATGAACACTGAAGCTTTCTTT
TRBV15	TRBJ1-5	-	-	CATTMIPPGTRQPQHF	TGTGCCACCACCATGATACCCCCCGGGACCCGTCAGCCCCAGCATTTT
TRBV6-2/TRBV6-3	TRBJ2-1	-	-	CASSDPGPPSYNEQFF	TGTGCCAGCAGTGACCCGGGACCCCCCTCCTACAATGAGCAGTTCTTC
TRBV9	TRBJ2-3	-	-	CASSVAGQITDTQYF	TGTGCCAGCAGCGTAGCAGGACAAATCACAGATACGCAGTATTTT
TRBV5-4	TRBJ1-2	-	-	CASSPTTGRRRDGYTF	TGTGCCAGCAGCCCCACTACTGGCAGACGCCGAGATGGCTACACCTTC
TRBV7-2	TRBJ1-5	-	-	CASSSTGSQPQHF	TGTGCCAGCAGCTCTACAGGGAGTCAGCCCCAGCATTTT
TRBV5-8	TRBJ1-5	-	TRBD1	CASSTDREGNQPQHF	TGTGCCAGCAGCACCGACAGGGAGGGCAATCAGCCCCAGCATTTT
TRBV19	TRBJ1-2	few	-	CASSTGLGGLGGYTF	TGTGCCAGTAGTACTGGACTAGGGGGGTTAGGTGGCTACACCTTC
TRBV7-2	TRBJ2-5	-	-	CASSLHEGRLKETQYF	TGTGCCAGCAGCCTACATGAAGGGCGATTGAAAGAGACCCAGTACTTC
TRBV10-1	TRBJ1-1	-	-	CASSPDRRREAFF	TGCGCCAGCAGTCCTGACAGGAGGAGAGAAGCTTTCTTT
TRBV15	TRBJ1-2	-	-	CATSRDLWTHYGYTF	TGTGCCACCAGCAGAGATCTGTGGACCCACTATGGCTACACCTTC
TRBV7-2	TRBJ1-6	few	-	CASSAYNSPLHF	TGTGCCAGCAGCGCGTATAATTCACCCCTCCACTTT
TRBV7-6	TRBJ2-7	-	TRBD1	CASSSGQQQYF	TGTGCCAGCAGCTCGGGACAGCAGCAGTACTTC
TRBV6-1	TRBJ2-5	-	-	CASLRAYQETQYF	TGTGCCAGTCTGAGGGCATACCAAGAGACCCAGTACTTC
TRBV4-3	TRBJ2-3	-	-	CASSQDWDAWTDTQYF	TGCGCCAGCAGCCAAGATTGGGACGCTTGGACAGATACGCAGTATTTT
TRBV6-2/TRBV6-3	TRBJ1-5	-	-	CASSSTDSNQPQHF	TGTGCCAGCAGCTCGACTGATAGCAATCAGCCCCAGCATTTT
TRBV25-1	TRBJ1-1	-	-	CASSEYGAGRNTEAFF	TGTGCCAGCAGTGAATATGGAGCAGGGAGGAACACTGAAGCTTTCTTT
TRBV18	TRBJ1-5	-	TRBD1	CASSPPPGTGSLPSDQPQHF	TGTGCCAGCTCACCACCTCCCGGGACAGGGAGCCTACCAAGCGATCAGCCCCAGCATTTT
TRBV24-1	TRBJ2-5	-	-	CATSGRLGSIRQETQYF	TGTGCCACCAGTGGCCGGCTAGGGTCTATTCGGCAAGAGACCCAGTACTTC
TRBV27	TRBJ2-1	few	-	CASSLSRGLNEQFF	TGTGCCAGCAGCCTCTCTCGGGGGTTAAATGAGCAGTTCTTC
TRBV7-2	TRBJ2-1	once	TRBD2	CASRLAGGWTNEQFF	TGTGCCAGCAGACTAGCGGGGGGGTGGACTAATGAGCAGTTCTTC
TRBV2	TRBJ2-7	few	-	CASRRDSYSYEQYF	TGTGCCAGCAGACGGGACTCCTACTCCTACGAGCAGTACTTC
TRBV6-5	TRBJ2-7	-	-	CASSYGGAYSYEQYF	TGTGCCAGCAGTTATGGGGGGGCCTACTCCTACGAGCAGTACTTC
TRBV9	TRBJ2-3	-	-	CASSRGTLSTDTQYF	TGTGCCAGCAGCCGGGGGACCCTCAGCACAGATACGCAGTATTTT
TRBV27	TRBJ1-6	-	-	CASSLMPGSLSYNSPLHF	TGTGCCAGCAGTTTAATGCCCGGCAGTCTCTCCTATAATTCACCCCTCCACTTT
TRBV13	TRBJ1-3	-	-	CASSDISGNTIYF	TGTGCCAGCAGCGACATCTCTGGAAACACCATATATTTT
TRBV6-2/TRBV6-3	TRBJ2-1	-	-	CASSSYPYNEQFF	TGTGCCAGCAGTTCCTATCCCTACAATGAGCAGTTCTTC
TRBV5-4	TRBJ1-1	-	-	CASSSLGSLEAFF	TGTGCCAGCAGCTCCTTAGGGTCGTTGGAAGCTTTCTTT
TRBV5-4	TRBJ2-1	-	TRBD2	CASSPGLAGTYNEQFF	TGTGCCAGCAGCCCTGGACTAGCGGGGACCTACAATGAGCAGTTCTTC
TRBV9	TRBJ2-3	-	TRBD2	CASSGDRGGGTDTQYF	TGTGCCAGCAGCGGCGATCGCGGGGGAGGCACAGATACGCAGTATTTT
TRBV28	TRBJ1-4	-	TRBD1	CASSSRTGIQEKLFF	TGTGCCAGCAGTTCCAGGACAGGCATTCAGGAAAAACTGTTTTTT
TRBV28	TRBJ2-7	-	TRBD1	CASTDRGGSDEQYF	TGTGCCAGCACTGACAGGGGGGGATCCGACGAGCAGTACTTC
TRBV19	TRBJ2-3	once	-	CASSIAAGPTDTQYF	TGTGCCAGTAGTATAGCGGCGGGGCCCACAGATACGCAGTATTTT
TRBV4-1	TRBJ1-1	-	TRBD1	CASSQTGGAPTEAFF	TGCGCCAGCAGCCAAACAGGGGGCGCCCCGACTGAAGCTTTCTTT
TRBV14	TRBJ2-7	-	-	CASSQDDRLTYEQYF	TGTGCCAGCAGCCAAGATGATAGACTCACCTACGAGCAGTACTTC